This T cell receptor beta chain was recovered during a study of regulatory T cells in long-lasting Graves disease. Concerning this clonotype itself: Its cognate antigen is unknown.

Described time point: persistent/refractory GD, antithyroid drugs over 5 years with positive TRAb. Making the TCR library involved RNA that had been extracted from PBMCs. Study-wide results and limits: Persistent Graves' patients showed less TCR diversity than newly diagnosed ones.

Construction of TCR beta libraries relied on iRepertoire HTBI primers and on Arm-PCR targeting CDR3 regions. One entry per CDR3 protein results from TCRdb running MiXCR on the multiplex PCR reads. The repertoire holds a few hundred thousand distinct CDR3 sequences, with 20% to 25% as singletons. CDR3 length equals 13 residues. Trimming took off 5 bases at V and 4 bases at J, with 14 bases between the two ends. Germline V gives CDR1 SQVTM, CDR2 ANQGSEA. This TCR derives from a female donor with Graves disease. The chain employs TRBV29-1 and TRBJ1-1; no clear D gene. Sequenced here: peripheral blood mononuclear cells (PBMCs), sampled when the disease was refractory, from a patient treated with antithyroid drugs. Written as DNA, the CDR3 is TGCAGCGTTCTCCAAGCGTGGGGCACTGAAGCTTTCTTT. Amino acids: CSVLQAWGTEAFF.